This T cell receptor (beta chain) was sequenced for a study of beta chain features in type 1 diabetes. All of the isolated RNA was reverse transcribed, so expressed TCRB transcripts were sequenced. The assay was immunoSEQ multiplex PCR, and TCRdb's table has in-frame clones only and misses some. The sample includes around 150,000 clones, about 9% of them seen just once. The study, taken as a whole, reports: Moderate yet significant TCRB CDR3 shortening was seen in Type 1 diabetes patients in all four CD4+ subsets.

V lost 4 bases to trimming and J lost 3 bases, with 15 bases between them. This CDR3 contains 15 residues. Germline V CDR1 and CDR2: SQVTM, ANQGSEA. Note on this clone: Its target is not known.

V usage is TRBV29-1 and J usage is TRBJ2-2, with D unresolved. The TCR was taken from a woman in her twenties or thirties with type 1 diabetes. The sample comprised central memory CD4+ T cells from blood. The CDR3 DNA follows: TGCAGCGTTGGCGTAAGGAGTACGGACACCGGGGAGCTGTTTTTT. Translating gives CSVGVRSTDTGELFF.